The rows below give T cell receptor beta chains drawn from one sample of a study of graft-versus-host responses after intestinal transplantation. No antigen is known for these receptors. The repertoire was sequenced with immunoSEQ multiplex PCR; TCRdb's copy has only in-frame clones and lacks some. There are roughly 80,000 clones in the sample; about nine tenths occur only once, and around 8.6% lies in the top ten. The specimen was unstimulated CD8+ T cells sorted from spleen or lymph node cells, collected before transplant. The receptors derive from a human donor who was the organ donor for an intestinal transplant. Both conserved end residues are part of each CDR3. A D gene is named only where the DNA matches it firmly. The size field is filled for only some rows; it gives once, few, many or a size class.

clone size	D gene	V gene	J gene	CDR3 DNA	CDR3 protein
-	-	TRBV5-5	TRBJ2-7	TGTGCCAGCAGCTTGGACCCCTCCTACGAGCAGTACTTC	CASSLDPSYEQYF
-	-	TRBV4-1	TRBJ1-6	TGCGCCAGCAGCCAGGAACAGGGAGGGTCACCCCTCCACTTT	CASSQEQGGSPLHF
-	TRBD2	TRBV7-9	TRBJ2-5	TGTGCCAGCAGCCTACTAGCGCCTTCAAAAGAGACCCAGTACTTC	CASSLLAPSKETQYF
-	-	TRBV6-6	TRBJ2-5	TGTGCCAGCAGTTTCTTGGACGCCCGCGGTGGGACCCAGTACTTC	CASSFLDARGGTQYF
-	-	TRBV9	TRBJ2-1	TGTGCCAGCAGCGTAGACGGCAGGGGTATTAATGAGCAGTTCTTC	CASSVDGRGINEQFF
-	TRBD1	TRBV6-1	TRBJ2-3	TGTGCCAGCAGTGAAAGGGAAAGGGGGCTAGTCTCAGATACGCAGTATTTT	CASSERERGLVSDTQYF
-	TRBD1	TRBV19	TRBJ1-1	TGTGCCAGTAGTATTCCGAACAGGGGGGGCACTGAAGCTTTCTTT	CASSIPNRGGTEAFF
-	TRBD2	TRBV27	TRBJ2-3	TGTGCCAGCAGTACCATCCGACTAGCGGGGGGAGATACGCAGTATTTT	CASSTIRLAGGDTQYF
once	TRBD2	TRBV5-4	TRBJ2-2	TGTGCCAGCAGCTTGGCCAGCGCGGGGGGAAACACCGGGGAGCTGTTTTTT	CASSLASAGGNTGELFF
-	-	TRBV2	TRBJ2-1	TGTGCCAGCAGGGACTCCCTAGCAAATGAGCAGTTCTTC	CASRDSLANEQFF
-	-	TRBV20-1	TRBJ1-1	TGCAGTGCTAGATCTGACGCCAGGGCTTTCTTT	CSARSDARAFF
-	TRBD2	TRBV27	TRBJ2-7	TGTGCCAGCAGTTTCCTGACTAGCGGGTCGGACGAGCAGTACTTC	CASSFLTSGSDEQYF
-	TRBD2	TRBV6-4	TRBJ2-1	TGTGCCAGCAGCGGCGGGACTAGCGGGGGCAATGAGCAGTTCTTC	CASSGGTSGGNEQFF
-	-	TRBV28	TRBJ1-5	TGTGCCAGCAGCCCCCCCCTCTTCTCTCAGCCCCAGCATTTT	CASSPPLFSQPQHF
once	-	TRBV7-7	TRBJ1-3	TGTGCCAGCAGCCCCGGGGTGGGCTCTGGAAACACCATATATTTT	CASSPGVGSGNTIYF
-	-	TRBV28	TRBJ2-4	TGTGCCAGCAATTCCCTGAGAGCCAAAAACATTCAGTACTTC	CASNSLRAKNIQYF
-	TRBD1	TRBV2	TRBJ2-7	TGTGCCAGCACATCGGCTCTAGGGGGCATCCACGAGCAGTACTTC	CASTSALGGIHEQYF
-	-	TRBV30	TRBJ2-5	TGTGCCTGGAGTGTAAATAGCGGTGTCTCCCAAGAGACCCAGTACTTC	CAWSVNSGVSQETQYF
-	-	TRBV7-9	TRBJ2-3	TGTGCCAGCAGCTTAGATGTAGGCCACGCAAAGTTGGACACAGATACGCAGTATTTT	CASSLDVGHAKLDTDTQYF
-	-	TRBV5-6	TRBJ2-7	TGTGCCAGCAGCTTGCTCGAGATACAGGGGAGGCACGAGCAGTACTTC	CASSLLEIQGRHEQYF
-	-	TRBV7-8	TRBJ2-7	TGTGCCAGCGGTTATTGGAGCTCCCCAGCCTACGAGCAGTACTTC	CASGYWSSPAYEQYF
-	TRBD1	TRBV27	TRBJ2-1	TGTGCCAGCAGTAAAACAGGGGGCGCATACAATGAGCAGTTCTTC	CASSKTGGAYNEQFF
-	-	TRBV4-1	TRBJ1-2	TGCGCCAGCAGCCAGTCCACCCGGGATGGCTACACCTTC	CASSQSTRDGYTF
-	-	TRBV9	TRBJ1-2	TGTGCCAGCAGCGTAGGCCTGGATGGCTACACCTTC	CASSVGLDGYTF
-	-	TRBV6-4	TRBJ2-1	TGTGCCAGCAGTACCAACTGGGGGGCGGATTACAATGAGCAGTTCTTC	CASSTNWGADYNEQFF
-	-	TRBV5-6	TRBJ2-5	TGTGCCAGCAGCCGCGTGCTAATTCGTGAGGGAGAGACCCAGTACTTC	CASSRVLIREGETQYF
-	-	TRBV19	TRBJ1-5	TGTGCCAGTAGTATAGCAGGAGGTCAGCCCCAGCATTTT	CASSIAGGQPQHF
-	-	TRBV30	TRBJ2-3	TGTGCCTGGAGTGTATTAGGGGGCACAGATACGCAGTATTTT	CAWSVLGGTDTQYF
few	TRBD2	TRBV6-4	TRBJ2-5	TGTGCCAGCAGTGAGTCGGCGGGGGGGCAAGAGACCCAGTACTTC	CASSESAGGQETQYF
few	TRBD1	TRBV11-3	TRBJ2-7	TGTGCCAGCAGCCATTCCGGGACAGGGTTCCACGAGCAGTACTTC	CASSHSGTGFHEQYF
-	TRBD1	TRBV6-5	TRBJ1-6	TGTGCCAGCAGTTGGAGGACAGGCCAGGGTCCCCTCCACTTT	CASSWRTGQGPLHF
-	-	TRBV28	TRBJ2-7	TGTGCCAGCAGTCCCTCCGGATCCTTTTGGGAGCAGTACTTC	CASSPSGSFWEQYF
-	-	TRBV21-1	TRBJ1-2	TGTGCCAGCAAACCTAAGTCAACGGGGGCGCGTCATGGCTACACCTTC	CASKPKSTGARHGYTF
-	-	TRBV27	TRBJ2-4	TGTGCCAGCAGTTTACATGGATTAGGCATTCAGTACTTC	CASSLHGLGIQYF
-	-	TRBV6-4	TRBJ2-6	TGTGCCAGCAGTGACCTAAGCTCTGGGGCCAACGTCCTGACTTTC	CASSDLSSGANVLTF
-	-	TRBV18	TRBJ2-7	TGTGCCAGCTCACTGCTGGTCCGCGGGGTTAACTACGAGCAGTACTTC	CASSLLVRGVNYEQYF
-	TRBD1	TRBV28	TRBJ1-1	TGTGCCAGCAGAAGGGACAGGGGGGTTCTAAAAGGAGCTTTCTTT	CASRRDRGVLKGAFF
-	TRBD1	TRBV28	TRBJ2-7	TGTGCCAGCAGCCGGACAGGGCTTGACGAGCAGTACTTC	CASSRTGLDEQYF
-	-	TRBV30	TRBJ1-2	TGTGCCCTAGATGGCTACACCTTC	CALDGYTF
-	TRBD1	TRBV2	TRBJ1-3	TGTGCCAGTCGACCCGGGACAGGGCTATTTGGAAACACCATATATTTT	CASRPGTGLFGNTIYF
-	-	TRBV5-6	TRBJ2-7	TGTGCCAGCAGCTTGGCGACAGGAGAATCCTACGAGCAGTACTTC	CASSLATGESYEQYF
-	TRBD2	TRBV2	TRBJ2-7	TGTGCCAGCAGTGTATCTAGAGCGGGGGGCATCTCCTACGAGCAGTACTTC	CASSVSRAGGISYEQYF
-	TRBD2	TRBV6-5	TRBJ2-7	TGTGCCAGCAGTTACCGGGGGGGTTTAAACGAGCAGTACTTC	CASSYRGGLNEQYF
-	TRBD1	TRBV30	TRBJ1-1	TGTGCCTGGGGACAGGGTGGGGAAGCTTTCTTT	CAWGQGGEAFF
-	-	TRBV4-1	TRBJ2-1	TGCGCCAGCAGCCAAGAAGTGAGGGACAATGAGCAGTTCTTC	CASSQEVRDNEQFF
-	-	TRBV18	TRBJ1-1	TGTGCCAGCTCACCAGGGGTTGAAGCTTTCTTT	CASSPGVEAFF
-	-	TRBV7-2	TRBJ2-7	TGTGCCAGCAGCTTATTGGGGCTAGCGCCCGAGCAGTACTTC	CASSLLGLAPEQYF
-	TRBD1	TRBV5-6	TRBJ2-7	TGTGCCAGCAGCTTGGGACAGGGAAGTTACGAGCAGTACTTC	CASSLGQGSYEQYF
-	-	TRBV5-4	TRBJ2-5	TGTGCCAGCAGCTTGGAGGGCGGGGAGACCCAGTACTTC	CASSLEGGETQYF
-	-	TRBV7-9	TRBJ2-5	TGTGCCAGCAGTAAGGGAGGAGGGGCTAAAGAGACCCAGTACTTC	CASSKGGGAKETQYF
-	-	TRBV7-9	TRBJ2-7	TGTGCCAGCAGCCCGCGACAGGCTCGGACCGGGCAGTACTTC	CASSPRQARTGQYF
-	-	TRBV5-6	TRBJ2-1	TGTGCCAGCTCCGCCCTGGACAGTAAGGGTTTGGATGAGCAGTTCTTC	CASSALDSKGLDEQFF
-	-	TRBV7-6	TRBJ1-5	TGTGCCAGCAGCTCTGGACGGACAACCCGAGGCAATCAGCCCCAGCATTTT	CASSSGRTTRGNQPQHF